The source of this T cell receptor (beta chain) is a study of T cells after yellow fever vaccination. Study-wide background: Some fractions had low cell numbers, and these were prepared with SMART-Seq v4 Ultra Low Input. Whole-study results and caveats: The presence of abundant clonotypes contaminating from the bulk population was possible in FACS-sorted repertoires.

Germline V gene data show CDR1 as SSHAT and CDR2 as FNYEAQ (reference sequence). The CDR3 has 15 amino acids. With regard to this clonotype: What it recognizes is unknown. The junction differs from germline at one of its ends, possibly a read error.

TCRdb ran MiXCR on the 5' RACE reads and lists one entry per CDR3 protein. The sample has approximately 510,000 distinct CDR3 sequences; 20% to 25% are singletons. This material consisted of PBMCs, taken about 20 days after the first yellow fever vaccination. The sequence derives from a young man who received the YFV17D yellow fever vaccine. The chain has TRBV7-7 and TRBJ2-1; 13 nucleotides align to TRBD2. This CDR3 reads CASSILAGGYNEQFF. The CDR3 nucleotides read TGTGCTAGCAGCATACTAGCGGGGGGGTACAATGAGCAGTTCTTC.